The clone carrying this TCR beta chain was counted a single time. After removal of 1 base from V and 1 base from J, the junction contained 4 bases not matched to a gene. The CDR3 contains 16 residues. Germline lookup yields CDR1 KGHDR and CDR2 SFDVKD. This sample is drawn from a study of blood T cell repertoires in COVID-19. Study at large: COVID-19 samples, acute and convalescent, were from the United States, Italy and Spain. The cDNA or gDNA used as material had been derived from T cells, B-cell-depleted T cells, or PBMCs.

The method was immunoSEQ multiplex PCR; TCRdb's version includes in-frame clones alone and lacks a portion of them. The sample has approximately 110,000 clones, more than 60% seen once. The sequence came from a man between 65 and 79 years old with active or convalescent COVID-19. The gene calls are TRBV24-1 and TRBJ2-5; 8 bases match TRBD1. Material for sequencing was peripheral blood. CDR3 sequence: CATSDLRTGFQETQYF. The CDR3 DNA reads TGTGCCACCAGTGATTTACGGACAGGGTTCCAAGAGACCCAGTACTTC.